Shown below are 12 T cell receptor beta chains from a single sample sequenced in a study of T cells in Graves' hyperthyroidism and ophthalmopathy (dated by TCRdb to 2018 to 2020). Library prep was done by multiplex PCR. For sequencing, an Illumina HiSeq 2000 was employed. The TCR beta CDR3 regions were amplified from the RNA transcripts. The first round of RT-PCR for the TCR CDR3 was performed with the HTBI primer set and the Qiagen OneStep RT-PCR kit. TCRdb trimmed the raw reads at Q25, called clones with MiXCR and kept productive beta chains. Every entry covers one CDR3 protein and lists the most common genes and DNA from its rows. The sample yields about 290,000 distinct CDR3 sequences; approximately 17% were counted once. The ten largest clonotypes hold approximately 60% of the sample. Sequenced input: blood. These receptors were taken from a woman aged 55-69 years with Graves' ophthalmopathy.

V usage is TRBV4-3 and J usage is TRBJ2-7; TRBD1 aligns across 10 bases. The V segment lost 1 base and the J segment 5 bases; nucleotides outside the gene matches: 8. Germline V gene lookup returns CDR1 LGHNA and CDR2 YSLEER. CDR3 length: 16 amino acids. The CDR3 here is CASSQVLRDRGHEQYF. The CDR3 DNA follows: TGCGCCAGCAGCCAAGTGCTGAGGGACAGGGGCCACGAGCAGTACTTC.

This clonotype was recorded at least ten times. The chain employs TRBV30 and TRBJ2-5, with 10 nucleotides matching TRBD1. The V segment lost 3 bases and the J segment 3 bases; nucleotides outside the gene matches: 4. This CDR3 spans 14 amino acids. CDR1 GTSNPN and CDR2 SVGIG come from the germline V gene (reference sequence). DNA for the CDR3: TGTGCCTGGAGAAGACAGGGGGCGAAAGAGACCCAGTACTTC. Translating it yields CAWRRQGAKETQYF.

CDR3 region: CASSPGTYEQYF. CDR3 nucleotide sequence: TGTGCCAGCAGTCCGGGGACCTACGAGCAGTACTTC. The rearrangement uses TRBV6-1 and TRBJ2-7; D is perhaps TRBD2 (5 bases). The CDR3 totals 12 residues. Germline values: CDR1 MNHNS, CDR2 SASEGT. Trimming took 5 bases from V and 2 from J, leaving 7 bases between them.

The CDR3 nucleotides are TGTGCCAGCAGCCCATTCATCGGGGCTGATGGCTACACCTTC. It is translated as CASSPFIGADGYTF. This chain connects TRBV5-5 to TRBJ1-2, with a weak D call TRBD1 (5 bases). Germline V lookup: CDR1 SGHKS, CDR2 YYEKEE (reference sequence). This CDR3 spans 14 amino acids. V was trimmed by 4 bases and J by 6 bases, leaving 16 bases between them.

CDR3 region: CASSASGLGETQYF. DNA of the CDR3: TGTGCCAGCAGTGCTTCGGGACTTGGAGAGACCCAGTACTTC. The chain has TRBV25-1 and TRBJ2-5, with D possibly TRBD2 on 6 matching bases. CDR1 and CDR2 from the germline V gene are MGHDK and SYGVNS. This CDR3 contains 14 residues. V dropped 4 bases and J dropped 4 bases, with 13 bases sitting between them.

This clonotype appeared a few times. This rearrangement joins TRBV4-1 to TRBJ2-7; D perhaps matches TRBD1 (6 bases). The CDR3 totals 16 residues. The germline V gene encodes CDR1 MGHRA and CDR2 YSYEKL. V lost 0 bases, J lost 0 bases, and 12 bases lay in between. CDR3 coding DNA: TGCGCCAGCAGCCAAGATACAGTGACAGGCTCCTACGAGCAGTACTTC. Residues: CASSQDTVTGSYEQYF.

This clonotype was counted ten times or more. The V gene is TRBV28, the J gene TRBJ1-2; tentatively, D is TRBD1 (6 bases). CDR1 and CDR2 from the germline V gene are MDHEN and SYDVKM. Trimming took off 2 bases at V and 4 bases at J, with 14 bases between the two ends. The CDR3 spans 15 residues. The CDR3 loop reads CASSLKGVLFYGYTF. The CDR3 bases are TGTGCCAGCAGTTTAAAGGGGGTCCTGTTCTATGGCTACACCTTC.

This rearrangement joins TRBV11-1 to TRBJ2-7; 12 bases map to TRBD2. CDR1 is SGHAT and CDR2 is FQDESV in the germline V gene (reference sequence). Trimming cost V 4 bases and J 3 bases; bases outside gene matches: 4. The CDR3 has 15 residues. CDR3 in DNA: TGTGCCAGCAGCTATCTAGCGGGAGGGTTCTACGAGCAGTACTTC. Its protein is CASSYLAGGFYEQYF.

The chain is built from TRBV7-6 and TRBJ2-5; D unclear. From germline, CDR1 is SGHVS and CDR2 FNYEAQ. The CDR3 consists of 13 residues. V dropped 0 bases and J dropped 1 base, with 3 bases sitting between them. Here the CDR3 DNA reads TGTGCCAGCAGCTTAGCCCTCCAAGAGACCCAGTACTTC. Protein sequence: CASSLALQETQYF. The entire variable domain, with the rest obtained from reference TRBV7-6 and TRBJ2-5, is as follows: GAGVSQSPRYKVTKRGQDVALRCDPISGHVSLYWYRQALGQGPEFLTYFNYEAQQDKSGLPNDRFSAERPEGSISTLTIQRTEQRDSAMYRCASSLALQETQYFGPGTRLLVL.

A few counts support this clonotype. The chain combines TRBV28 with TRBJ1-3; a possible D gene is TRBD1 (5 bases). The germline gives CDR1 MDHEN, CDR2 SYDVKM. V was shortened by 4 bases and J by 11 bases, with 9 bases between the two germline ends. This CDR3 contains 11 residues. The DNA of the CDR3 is TGTGCCAGCAGTTATCAGGGAGCCATATATTTT. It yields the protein CASSYQGAIYF. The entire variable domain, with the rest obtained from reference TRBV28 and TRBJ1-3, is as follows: DVKVTQSSRYLVKRTGEKVFLECVQDMDHENMFWYRQDPGLGLRLIYFSYDVKMKEKGDIPEGYSVSREKKERFSLILESASTNQTSMYLCASSYQGAIYFGEGSWLTVV.

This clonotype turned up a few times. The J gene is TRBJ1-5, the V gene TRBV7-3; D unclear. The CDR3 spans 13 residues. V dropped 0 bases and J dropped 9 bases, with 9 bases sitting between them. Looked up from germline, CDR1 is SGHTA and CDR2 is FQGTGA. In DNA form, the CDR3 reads TGTGCCAGCAGCTTAACGCTCCGTGGGCCCCAGCATTTT. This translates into CASSLTLRGPQHF.

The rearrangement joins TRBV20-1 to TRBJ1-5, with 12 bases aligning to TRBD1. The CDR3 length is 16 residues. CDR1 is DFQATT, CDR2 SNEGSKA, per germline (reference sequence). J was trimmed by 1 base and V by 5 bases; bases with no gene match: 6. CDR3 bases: TGCAGTGCTGGGGGGGACAGGGGGCAGAGCAATCAGCCCCAGCATTTT. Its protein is CSAGGDRGQSNQPQHF.